This T cell receptor beta chain derives from a study of beta chain features in type 1 diabetes. Study-wide results and limits: TCRB CDR3s were moderately but significantly shorter in Type 1 diabetes patients in all four CD4+ subsets. Cells expressing TCR highly could be over-represented by cDNA sequencing.

Sampling consisted of one heparinised blood draw per donor, averaging roughly 110 mL. The investigators reverse transcribed all of the isolated RNA, so they sequenced expressed TCRB transcripts. Produced via immunoSEQ multiplex PCR; TCRdb's table is partial and in-frame only. This sample has around 130,000 clones, with 15% to 20% found just once. This clone has only a few counts. What it binds is not known. The sequenced sample was central memory CD4+ T cells from blood. This receptor was taken from a man aged 25 to 40 with type 1 diabetes.

The CDR3 DNA reads TGTGCCAGCAGCTTTAGCGGGGCGGGGGAGCAGTACTTC. Translating gives CASSFSGAGEQYF. The chain combines TRBV7-2 with TRBJ2-7; TRBD2 matches at 8 bases. In germline, CDR1 is SGHTA, CDR2 FQGNSA. The CDR3 covers 13 residues. V lost 3 bases and J lost 7; bases outside the gene matches: 5.